A single sample gave rise to the 5 T cell receptor beta chains below, sequenced in a study of blood T cell repertoires in COVID-19. Measured with immunoSEQ multiplex PCR; TCRdb has only the in-frame clones, and not every one. Of 68,000 or so clones listed, more than 70% are singletons. The sample consisted of peripheral blood. These receptor sequences come from a man aged 50 to 59 with acute or convalescent COVID-19.

The chain links TRBV5-6 to TRBJ2-5, with 8 bases matching TRBD2. CDR1 SGHDT and CDR2 YYEEEE come from the germline V gene. The CDR3 is made up of 16 amino acids. With V trimmed by 4 bases and J by 1 base, 9 bases remained unmatched. The CDR3 is CASSVILAEAQETQYF. CDR3 sequence (DNA): TGTGCCAGCAGCGTAATACTAGCGGAAGCCCAAGAGACCCAGTACTTC.

V usage is TRBV10-3 and J usage is TRBJ2-6; TRBD1 is a possible D gene (6 bases). The V gene lost 7 bases and the J gene lost 0 bases, with 7 bases spanning the gap. The germline V gene has CDR1 ENHRY and CDR2 SYGVKD. The CDR3 covers 14 residues. CDR3 in DNA: TGTGCCATCACGGACAGCTCTGGGGCCAACGTCCTGACTTTC. Its protein is CAITDSSGANVLTF.

The genes are TRBV30 and TRBJ1-2, with TRBD1 matching over 7 bases. Germline-derived CDR1 and CDR2 are GTSNPN and SVGIG (reference sequence). V shed 5 bases and J 0 bases; nucleotides not matched to a gene: 3. The CDR3 runs 13 residues. The CDR3 loop reads CAWSGQPNYGYTF. The CDR3 nucleotides read TGTGCCTGGTCGGGACAGCCTAACTATGGCTACACCTTC.

DNA for the CDR3: TGTGCCACCCGGACAGGGGGCGACTATGGCTACACCTTC. The encoded protein is CATRTGGDYGYTF. This sequence joins TRBV10-3 and TRBJ1-2; 11 bases are a match to TRBD1. Germline CDR1 ENHRY, CDR2 SYGVKD. The trim removed 10 bases at V and 3 bases at J, leaving 4 bases unmatched. This CDR3 has 13 residues.

The chain links TRBV30 to TRBJ2-2; 9 bases are a match to TRBD2. The germline V gene encodes CDR1 GTSNPN and CDR2 SVGIG (reference sequence). The CDR3 covers 16 residues. The V and J ends lost 3 bases and 5 bases, in that order; junction bases with no gene match: 10. This CDR3 is CAWSGIAGEGTGELFF. The CDR3, as DNA: TGTGCCTGGAGCGGTATAGCGGGAGAAGGAACCGGGGAGCTGTTTTTT.